Below are 23 T cell receptor beta chains sequenced from a single sample in a study of cytotoxic CD8 clonotypes in ibrutinib-treated CLL. The table came from immunoSEQ multiplex PCR; TCRdb's copy has only in-frame clones and leaves some out. The sample records about 120,000 clones, 58% being singletons. The sample consisted of PBMCs, taken after 24 months of ibrutinib treatment. The receptors were sampled from a human donor with chronic lymphocytic leukemia.

The chain recombines TRBV7-2 with TRBJ2-5; the match to TRBD2 covers 7 bases. Germline-derived CDR1 and CDR2 are SGHTA and FQGNSA. V shed 5 bases and J 7 bases; nucleotides not matched to a gene: 10. The CDR3 has 14 amino acids. In nucleotides, the CDR3 is TGTGCCAGCAGCCGATTAGGACTAGAAGGGACCCAGTACTTC. Translation: CASSRLGLEGTQYF.

The CDR3 is CASSVGIGDNSPLHF. CDR3 in DNA: TGTGCCAGCAGCGTAGGTATAGGCGATAATTCACCCCTCCACTTT. The rearrangement links TRBV9 to TRBJ1-6, with D uncertain. V dropped 0 bases and J dropped 5 bases, with 9 bases sitting between them. The length of the CDR3 is 15 residues. Germline CDR1 SGDLS, CDR2 YYNGEE.

The sample holds a few counts of this clone. The gene calls are TRBV27 and TRBJ1-6, with unresolved D. CDR1 MNHEY and CDR2 SMNVEV come from the germline V gene (reference sequence). V shed 7 bases and J shed 7 bases, with 11 bases lying between them. The CDR3 spans 13 residues. The CDR3 loop reads CASNPPGNSPLHF. CDR3 bases: TGTGCCAGCAATCCCCCGGGGAATTCACCCCTCCACTTT.

This clone was picked up a small number of times. This rearrangement joins TRBV29-1 to TRBJ1-1, with 7 bases that match TRBD1. J gave up 7 bases and V 6 bases, and 11 bases lay outside the gene matches. CDR3 length: 13 amino acids. Germline assignment: CDR1 SQVTM and CDR2 ANQGSEA. The CDR3: CSVTGTNGGEAFF. In DNA form, the CDR3 reads TGCAGCGTGACAGGGACTAACGGGGGTGAAGCTTTCTTT.

This clone was counted only a few times. This sequence joins TRBV28 and TRBJ1-2, with D tentatively TRBD1 (6 bases). The CDR3 runs 16 residues. From germline, CDR1 is MDHEN and CDR2 SYDVKM. The V end was cut by 2 bases, the J end by 6 bases, with 19 bases between. The CDR3 nucleotides read TGTGCCAGCAGTTTAGGCTCGGGAACAGGGCGGGATGGCTACACCTTC. Protein product: CASSLGSGTGRDGYTF.

The chain couples TRBV6-6 to TRBJ1-2, with 7 bases aligning to TRBD1. Germline V gene sequence: CDR1 MNHNY, CDR2 SVGAGI (reference sequence). The CDR3 is 16 residues long. Trimming cost V 4 bases and J 0 bases; bases outside gene matches: 8. The CDR3: CASSSRQGNANYGYTF. CDR3 coding DNA: TGTGCCAGCAGTTCCCGACAGGGTAATGCTAACTATGGCTACACCTTC.

This clone was counted between two and nine times. The rearrangement joins TRBV30 to TRBJ1-6; D is uncertain. Germline V gene data show CDR1 as GTSNPN and CDR2 as SVGIG (reference sequence). Trimming shortened V by 3 bases and J by 1 base, and 7 bases separated the two germline ends. The CDR3 loop spans 14 amino acids. CDR3: CAWRGRSYNSPLHF. Here the CDR3 DNA reads TGTGCCTGGAGAGGTAGATCCTATAATTCACCCCTCCACTTT. The whole variable domain, filled in from reference TRBV30 and TRBJ1-6, reads SQTIHQWPATLVQPVGSPLSLECTVEGTSNPNLYWYRQAAGRGLQLLFYSVGIGQISSEVPQNLSASRPQDRQFILSSKKLLLSDSGFYLCAWRGRSYNSPLHFGNGTRLTVT.

The chain carries TRBV10-2 and TRBJ1-4; maybe TRBD1 (5 bases). Per germline, CDR1 WSHSY and CDR2 SAAADI. The CDR3 has 14 amino acids. The germline V and J ends were trimmed by 6 bases and 2 bases, with 10 bases remaining between them. In DNA form, the CDR3 reads TGCGCCAGCAGGATGCGGGGGACTAATGAAAAACTGTTTTTT. This gives the protein CASRMRGTNEKLFF.

The chain employs TRBV9 and TRBJ2-7; 8 bases are shared with TRBD1. The germline V gene has CDR1 SGDLS and CDR2 YYNGEE. J was trimmed by 3 bases and V by 6 bases; bases with no gene match: 5. This CDR3 is 13 amino acids long. The CDR3 DNA follows: TGTGCCAGCACGAGGACAGGGAACTACGAGCAGTACTTC. This gives the protein CASTRTGNYEQYF.

The V call is TRBV7-2, the J call TRBJ2-1, with D perhaps TRBD2 (7 bases). Germline assignment: CDR1 SGHTA and CDR2 FQGNSA. The CDR3 runs to 14 residues. V lost 5 bases to trimming and J lost 6 bases, with 14 bases between them. CDR3 in DNA: TGTGCCAGCAGCCCGGAGGGGGGGGCCAATGAGCAGTTCTTC. Translated: CASSPEGGANEQFF. Supplemented by reference TRBV7-2 and TRBJ2-1, the full variable domain reads GAGVSQSPSNKVTEKGKDVELRCDPISGHTALYWYRQSLGQGLEFLIYFQGNSAPDKSGLPSDRFSAERTGGSVSTLTIQRTQQEDSAVYLCASSPEGGANEQFFGPGTRLTVL.

The V and J genes are TRBV5-5 and TRBJ1-2; 9 bases are a match to TRBD1. The CDR3 loop spans 13 amino acids. The germline V gene has CDR1 SGHKS and CDR2 YYEKEE (reference sequence). J lost 7 bases, V lost 3 bases, and 4 bases had no gene match. CDR3 DNA: TGTGCCAGCAGCTCCGGACAGGGGAGTGGCTACACCTTC. Translation gives CASSSGQGSGYTF.

The V and J genes are TRBV5-6 and TRBJ2-7; 12 bases are shared with TRBD2. This CDR3 contains 15 residues. Trimming cost V 4 bases and J 7 bases; bases outside gene matches: 9. Germline loops: CDR1 SGHDT, CDR2 YYEEEE. The CDR3 is CASSLTSGGRREQYF. For the CDR3, the DNA is TGTGCCAGCAGCCTGACTAGCGGGGGCCGGAGAGAGCAGTACTTC.

The rearrangement links TRBV2 to TRBJ1-3; D uncertain. Looked up from germline, CDR1 is SNHLY and CDR2 is FYNNEI. The CDR3 length is 13 residues. Trimming removed 6 bases from V and 4 bases from J, with 10 bases in between. CDR3 DNA sequence: TGTGCCAGCAGGTCGGGAGCCGGAAACACCATATATTTT. Amino acid sequence: CASRSGAGNTIYF.

The CDR3 DNA reads as TGCGCCAGCAGCCGACAGGGGGCAGGCTCCTATAATTCACCCCTCCACTTT. Protein: CASSRQGAGSYNSPLHF. The chain combines TRBV4-1 with TRBJ1-6; TRBD1 matches 10 bases. The CDR3 spans 17 residues. Germline CDR1 reads MGHRA; CDR2 reads YSYEKL. The V segment lost 4 bases and the J segment 0 bases; nucleotides outside the gene matches: 3.

Written as DNA, the CDR3 is TGTGCCAGTAGTATAACTAGCGGGGGTGAGACCCAGTACTTC. Amino acids: CASSITSGGETQYF. The chain recombines TRBV19 with TRBJ2-5; 11 positions agree with TRBD2. With 2 bases clipped from V and 5 bases from J, the junction kept 1 base outside the gene matches. This CDR3 is 14 amino acids long. Looked up from germline, CDR1 is LNHDA and CDR2 is SQIVND (reference sequence).

This clone was seen a handful of times. The rearrangement uses TRBV7-2 and TRBJ2-7; 8 nucleotides match TRBD1. This CDR3 is built from 12 residues. The germline gives CDR1 SGHTA, CDR2 FQGNSA. After removal of 5 bases from V and 7 bases from J, the junction contained 4 bases not matched to a gene. The CDR3 DNA reads as TGTGCCAGCAGCCCCTGGACAGGGGAGCAGTACTTC. Its translation is CASSPWTGEQYF. The full variable domain, completed using reference TRBV7-2 and TRBJ2-7, is GAGVSQSPSNKVTEKGKDVELRCDPISGHTALYWYRQSLGQGLEFLIYFQGNSAPDKSGLPSDRFSAERTGGSVSTLTIQRTQQEDSAVYLCASSPWTGEQYFGPGTRLTVT.

The V call is TRBV5-6, the J call TRBJ1-3, with TRBD1 matching over 8 bases. Germline-derived CDR1 and CDR2 are SGHDT and YYEEEE. V shed 0 bases and J 1 base; nucleotides not matched to a gene: 6. The CDR3 length is 17 residues. The CDR3 loop is CASSLGTGLTSGNTIYF. CDR3 bases: TGTGCCAGCAGCTTGGGGACAGGGTTGACGTCTGGAAACACCATATATTTT.

CDR3 residues: CASRISGVNEQFF. In nucleotides, the CDR3 is TGTGCCAGCAGGATCTCAGGGGTCAATGAGCAGTTCTTC. V gene TRBV6-5 combines with J gene TRBJ2-1; tentatively, D is TRBD1 (6 bases). The V and J ends lost 6 bases and 6 bases respectively, with 12 bases between them. The CDR3 covers 13 residues. The germline CDR1 and CDR2 sequences are MNHEY and SVGAGI.

V gene TRBV27 combines with J gene TRBJ1-2; D not certain. Trimming stripped 3 bases from V and 2 bases from J, with 4 bases between. CDR1 MNHEY and CDR2 SMNVEV come from the germline V gene (reference sequence). The CDR3 runs 12 residues. The CDR3 bases are TGTGCCAGCAGTTTTTGGAACTATGGCTACACCTTC. This gives the protein CASSFWNYGYTF.

The rearrangement uses TRBV7-3 and TRBJ2-3; D remains unclear. The germline V gene has CDR1 SGHTA and CDR2 FQGTGA. The CDR3 has 14 residues. V was pared by 0 bases and J by 4 bases, with 8 bases between. The CDR3 reads CASSLTLQSDTQYF. Written as DNA, the CDR3 is TGTGCCAGCAGCTTAACTTTGCAGTCAGATACGCAGTATTTT.

This clone was seen a few times. The rearrangement links TRBV9 to TRBJ1-5; 7 bases fit TRBD1. Germline values: CDR1 SGDLS, CDR2 YYNGEE. CDR3 size: 15 residues. J gave up 1 base and V 3 bases, and 4 bases lay outside the gene matches. CDR3 nucleotides: TGTGCCAGCAGCGCCACGACAGGGAGCAATCAGCCCCAGCATTTT. Protein product: CASSATTGSNQPQHF.

The gene calls are TRBV10-1 and TRBJ2-7, with TRBD1 matching over 7 bases. The CDR3 length is 13 residues. The V and J ends lost 6 bases and 5 bases, in that order; junction bases with no gene match: 7. CDR1 is WNHNN and CDR2 is SYGVQD in the germline V gene (reference sequence). The CDR3 nucleotides read TGCGCCAGCAGGGAGAGAGGGGGCCACGAGCAGTACTTC. The encoded protein is CASRERGGHEQYF.

This clone was counted once. The chain carries TRBV6-6 and TRBJ2-5; D tentatively fits TRBD1 or TRBD2 (5 bases each). Germline V gives CDR1 MNHNY, CDR2 SVGAGI (reference sequence). This CDR3 comprises 14 residues. With 1 base removed from V and 5 bases from J, the gap between germline ends came to 11 bases. The CDR3 here is CASSYWDLEETQYF. For the CDR3, the DNA is TGTGCCAGCAGTTACTGGGACCTAGAGGAGACCCAGTACTTC.